Presented here are 22 T cell receptor beta chains from one specimen sequenced in a study of blood T cell repertoires in COVID-19. Produced via immunoSEQ multiplex PCR; TCRdb's table is partial and in-frame only. The table records some 56,000 clones, under 90% of them present only once. Sequenced input: peripheral blood. Every receptor here comes from a woman aged 80 or over with active or convalescent COVID-19.

This sequence joins TRBV15 and TRBJ1-2, with 8 bases lining up with TRBD1. V shed 3 bases, J shed 7 bases, and the junction held 1 base outside the gene matches. Germline CDR1 and CDR2: LNHNV and YYDKDF (reference sequence). CDR3 length: 12 residues. CDR3 region: CATSRDRVGYTF. CDR3 DNA: TGTGCCACCAGCAGGGACAGGGTTGGCTACACCTTC.

The chain is built from TRBV10-3 and TRBJ2-1; 12 bases are shared with TRBD2. The germline V gene has CDR1 ENHRY and CDR2 SYGVKD. This CDR3 is 15 amino acids long. J was trimmed by 4 bases and V by 7 bases; bases with no gene match: 5. The CDR3 sequence: CAITAGLAGYNEQFF. CDR3 coding DNA: TGTGCCATCACCGCGGGACTAGCGGGTTACAATGAGCAGTTCTTC.

The chain carries TRBV14 and TRBJ1-1; no reliable D call. The CDR3 has 17 residues. Germline V gene lookup returns CDR1 SGHDN and CDR2 FVKESK. V shed 4 bases and J shed 1 base, with 19 bases lying between them. The CDR3 bases are TGTGCCAGCAGCCCTCCCCGGGGATTCCCGGGGAACACTGAAGCTTTCTTT. Encoded protein: CASSPPRGFPGNTEAFF.

The chain recombines TRBV7-9 with TRBJ2-2, with a tentative D call TRBD1 (6 bases). Looked up from germline, CDR1 is SEHNR and CDR2 is FQNEAQ (reference sequence). CDR3 length: 16 amino acids. V dropped 5 bases and J dropped 0 bases, with 13 bases sitting between them. CDR3 protein: CASSTLDRSNTGELFF. As DNA, the CDR3 is TGTGCCAGCAGCACACTAGACAGGTCGAACACCGGGGAGCTGTTTTTT.

The chain uses TRBV7-6 and TRBJ2-1; the match to TRBD2 covers 8 bases. The V gene end was trimmed by 0 bases and the J gene end by 7 bases; junction bases not matched to a gene: 5. This CDR3 comprises 15 residues. Germline lookup yields CDR1 SGHVS and CDR2 FNYEAQ. The CDR3 spells CASSLASGTSNEQFF. CDR3 nucleotides: TGTGCCAGCAGCTTAGCGTCGGGGACTAGTAATGAGCAGTTCTTC. Based on the CDR3 plus reference TRBV7-6 and TRBJ2-1, the full variable domain is GAGVSQSPRYKVTKRGQDVALRCDPISGHVSLYWYRQALGQGPEFLTYFNYEAQQDKSGLPNDRFSAERPEGSISTLTIQRTEQRDSAMYRCASSLASGTSNEQFFGPGTRLTVL.

CDR3: CASSLEASGDGELFF. The DNA of the CDR3 is TGTGCCAGCAGCCTAGAAGCCTCAGGGGACGGGGAGCTGTTTTTT. The chain employs TRBV7-6 and TRBJ2-2; D is possibly TRBD1 (6 bases). Germline V lookup: CDR1 SGHVS, CDR2 FNYEAQ. The CDR3 is 15 amino acids. Between the trimmed V and J ends, which lost 5 bases and 7 bases, there was a span of 17 bases.

This rearrangement joins TRBV4-3 to TRBJ2-1, with 11 nucleotides matching TRBD2. This CDR3 region has 16 residues. Germline CDR1 LGHNA, CDR2 YSLEER. After removal of 0 bases from V and 5 bases from J, the junction contained 3 bases not matched to a gene. The CDR3 bases are TGCGCCAGCAGCCAAGATCTAGCGGGGGGTAACAATGAGCAGTTCTTC. Its protein is CASSQDLAGGNNEQFF.

This chain links TRBV7-2 with TRBJ1-6; 9 nucleotides align to TRBD1. The germline gives CDR1 SGHTA, CDR2 FQGNSA. The CDR3 contains 15 residues. The trim removed 1 base at V and 7 bases at J, leaving 2 bases unmatched. For the CDR3, the DNA is TGTGCCAGCAGCTTAGATACAGGGGGCAATTCACCCCTCCACTTT. Protein: CASSLDTGGNSPLHF.

This clone has just one count. The chain links TRBV11-2 to TRBJ1-1, with D perhaps TRBD1 (5 bases). Deletions cut 1 base from V and 4 bases from J, with 7 bases between. The CDR3 extends over 13 amino acids. CDR1 SGHAT and CDR2 FQNNGV come from the germline V gene. The CDR3 here is CASSLGQGTEAFF. CDR3 coding DNA: TGTGCCAGCAGCTTAGGCCAGGGCACTGAAGCTTTCTTT.

J is TRBJ1-3 and V is TRBV19, with 7 bases identical to TRBD1. This CDR3 is built from 14 residues. V dropped 6 bases and J dropped 2; count of bases not matched to a gene: 4. Germline CDR1 is LNHDA and CDR2 is SQIVND (reference sequence). This CDR3 is CASRQGTAGNTIYF. In DNA form, the CDR3 reads TGTGCCAGTAGACAGGGGACAGCTGGAAACACCATATATTTT.

This chain uses TRBV6-2 or TRBV6-3 with TRBJ1-2, with D unclear. The V gene's germline CDR1 is MNHEY and CDR2 SVGEGT. There are 12 residues in the CDR3. The V end was cut by 4 bases, the J end by 7 bases, with 10 bases between. The CDR3 sequence is CASSLSGVGYTF. The DNA of the CDR3 is TGTGCCAGCAGTTTGAGCGGGGTTGGCTACACCTTC.

The chain couples TRBV18 to TRBJ2-3, with D tentatively TRBD2 (7 bases). The CDR3 consists of 16 residues. V lost 1 base and J lost 1, with 12 bases in between. Germline CDR1 and CDR2: KGHSH and LQKENI. CDR3 in DNA: TGTGCCAGCTCACCACGGGGGGGGCAGGGCACAGATACGCAGTATTTT. This codes for CASSPRGGQGTDTQYF.

V gene TRBV6-2 or TRBV6-3 combines with J gene TRBJ2-1; 7 nucleotides match TRBD1. Trimming removed 6 bases from V and 6 bases from J; junction bases left unmatched: 11. The CDR3 runs to 15 residues. The germline V gene has CDR1 MNHEY and CDR2 SVGEGT. For the CDR3, the DNA is TGTGCCAGCAGCAAGACAGGGAAAATTAGCAATGAGCAGTTCTTC. Protein sequence: CASSKTGKISNEQFF.

The chain recombines TRBV27 with TRBJ1-2; 9 bases line up with TRBD1. Unmatched junction bases numbered 4, after V lost 4 bases and J lost 4 bases. The length of the CDR3 is 14 residues. Germline V gene lookup returns CDR1 MNHEY and CDR2 SMNVEV (reference sequence). The CDR3 sequence is CASSSGTGSYGYTF. As DNA, the CDR3 is TGTGCCAGCAGTTCCGGGACAGGGTCCTATGGCTACACCTTC.

The V gene is TRBV4-2, the J gene TRBJ2-3; 8 bases are a match to TRBD2. With 1 base clipped from V and 4 bases from J, the junction kept 13 bases outside the gene matches. This CDR3 comprises 18 residues. CDR1 is LGHNA, CDR2 YNFKEQ, per germline. Written as DNA, the CDR3 is TGTGCCAGCAGCCAAGGCTTACAGCGGGGGTTTAGTGCAGATACGCAGTATTTT. This encodes CASSQGLQRGFSADTQYF.

This chain joins TRBV3-1 (or the pseudogene TRBV3-2) and TRBJ2-7; 7 bases line up with TRBD1. This CDR3 comprises 14 residues. V was clipped by 2 bases and J by 6 bases; unmatched bases: 7. The germline V gene encodes CDR1 LGHDT and CDR2 YNNKEL (reference sequence). CDR3 in DNA: TGTGCCAGCAGCCAACGACAGGGCACGGGCGAGCAGTACTTC. Its translation is CASSQRQGTGEQYF.

This clone was recorded a few times. V is TRBV14 and J is TRBJ1-2; D is undetermined. This CDR3 is 13 amino acids long. Trimming pared 4 bases from V and 7 bases from J, leaving 13 bases between. Germline V CDR1 and CDR2: SGHDN, FVKESK. The CDR3 DNA reads TGTGCCAGCAGCCTAGCGGGTGGATTTGGCTACACCTTC. Its protein is CASSLAGGFGYTF.

The V and J genes are TRBV1 and TRBJ1-2. TRBV1 is termed a pseudogene. CDR3 length equals 17 residues. The CDR3 sequence: CTSSQDRATLGSYGYTF. The CDR3 DNA follows: TGCACCAGCAGCCAAGATAGGGCCACCTTGGGGAGCTATGGCTACACCTTC.

This chain joins TRBV2 and TRBJ1-5; D remains unclear. V was cut by 2 bases and J by 6 bases, with 11 bases left in between. Germline V gives CDR1 SNHLY, CDR2 FYNNEI. The CDR3 contains 14 residues. CDR3 in DNA: TGTGCCAGCAGTGAACCGAACGGGGTTCAGCCCCAGCATTTT. As protein: CASSEPNGVQPQHF.

The chain uses TRBV7-8 and TRBJ2-6; D uncertain. Germline V lookup: CDR1 SGHVS, CDR2 FQNEAQ. Trimming left V 5 bases short and J 6 bases short, with 8 bases between. CDR3 length: 13 amino acids. The CDR3 DNA reads as TGTGCCAGCAGCGAGGATACGGCCAACGTCCTGACTTTC. Protein sequence: CASSEDTANVLTF.

This clone was seen a few times. The CDR3 region has the DNA TGTGCCAGCAGCCAAGAATCTAGCGCTTACGAGCAGTACTTC. Its protein product is CASSQESSAYEQYF. This chain uses TRBV3-1 (or the pseudogene TRBV3-2) with TRBJ2-7, with D perhaps TRBD2 (6 bases). The CDR3 has 14 amino acids. Germline CDR1 LGHDT, CDR2 YNNKEL (reference sequence). The V and J ends lost 0 bases and 4 bases respectively, with 10 bases between them.

This clone was seen just once. The chain recombines TRBV5-4 with TRBJ2-1, with 9 nucleotides matching TRBD2. This CDR3 spans 16 amino acids. Germline CDR1 is SGHNT and CDR2 is YYREEE (reference sequence). V lost 4 bases, J lost 10 bases, and 15 bases stayed unmatched. CDR3 in DNA: TGTGCCAGCAGCAAGGCGGCGGGGGGGATTACAAGAGAGCAGTTCTTC. Residues: CASSKAAGGITREQFF. Full variable domain (missing parts from reference TRBV5-4 and TRBJ2-1): ETGVTQSPTHLIKTRGQQVTLRCSSQSGHNTVSWYQQALGQGPQFIFQYYREEENGRGNFPPRFSGLQFPNYSSELNVNALELDDSALYLCASSKAAGGITREQFFGPGTRLTVL.